The 28 T cell receptor beta chains given below trace back to one sample, sequenced in a study of T cells in Graves' hyperthyroidism and ophthalmopathy. From RNA transcripts, TCR beta CDR3 regions were amplified. The study used the HTBI primer set for a first-round RT-PCR of the TCR CDR3. From the multiplex PCR reads, TCRdb called clonotypes with MiXCR, one entry per CDR3 protein. The data hold under 400,000 distinct CDR3 sequences, with around 17% observed a single time. The sequenced sample was blood. The origin of the receptors is a man aged 25-40 years with Graves' hyperthyroidism.

This clonotype appeared once. A single base separates this from a much larger clone, so it may be a read error. The V gene is TRBV20-1, the J gene TRBJ2-5; no clear D. The CDR3 sequence is 10 residues long. Germline loops: CDR1 DFQATT, CDR2 SNEGSKA (reference sequence). With 8 bases removed from V and 5 bases from J, the gap between germline ends came to 9 bases. CDR3 region: CSTPMETQYF. CDR3 DNA sequence: TGCAGTACCCCCATGGAGACCCAGTACTTC.

This clonotype has just a few counts. The CDR3 DNA follows: TGCGCCAGCAGCTTGCGTGGGCCCATTCGGGCCGGGGAGCTGTTTTTT. Its translation: CASSLRGPIRAGELFF. This chain uses TRBV5-1 with TRBJ2-2, with no clear D. The CDR3 sequence is 16 residues long. Trimming left V 1 base short and J 6 bases short, with 16 bases between. CDR1 is SGHRS and CDR2 is YFSETQ in the germline V gene.

The chain recombines TRBV5-1 with TRBJ2-7; D remains ambiguous. Trimming shortened V by 5 bases and J by 2 bases, and 20 bases separated the two germline ends. This CDR3 is 16 amino acids long. Germline V lookup: CDR1 SGHRS, CDR2 YFSETQ. The CDR3 nucleotides read TGCGCCAGCAGGGGTGTTCGTGGCAGTCTTCCCTACGAGCAGTACTTC. Translating gives CASRGVRGSLPYEQYF.

In its sample, this clonotype was seen many times. This rearrangement joins TRBV12-3 or TRBV12-4 to TRBJ2-7; D is ambiguous. The CDR3 covers 12 residues. V gave up 8 bases and J gave up 2 bases, with 10 bases separating them. In nucleotides, the CDR3 is TGTGCCAGCGGTGGCCTCCCCTACGAGCAGTACTTC. It codes for CASGGLPYEQYF.

Worth noting for this clonotype: This may be a read error, as it is one base from a much larger clone. This sequence joins TRBV28 and TRBJ2-2; TRBD1 agrees at 8 bases. The CDR3 sequence is 16 residues long. CDR1 and CDR2 from the germline V gene are MDHEN and SYDVKM. For the CDR3, the DNA is TGTGCCTGCAGTTTATCCCCCAGGGGGCAAAGCGGGGAGCTGTTTTTT. It encodes CACSLSPRGQSGELFF.

This clonotype was picked up many times. The chain uses TRBV28 and TRBJ2-1, with 8 nucleotides matching TRBD2. V was pared by 2 bases and J by 0 bases, with 15 bases of the junction left unmatched. The CDR3 covers 20 residues. Germline values: CDR1 MDHEN, CDR2 SYDVKM. As DNA, the CDR3 is TGTGCCAGCAGTTTAGGGGCGGGAGGACTCGTTTTCAGCTCCTACAATGAGCAGTTCTTC. Its translation is CASSLGAGGLVFSSYNEQFF.

This clonotype was observed a few times. This chain joins TRBV20-1 and TRBJ2-7; D is unresolved. Germline V gene data show CDR1 as DFQATT and CDR2 as SNEGSKA (reference sequence). This CDR3 has 10 residues. Between the trimmed V and J ends, which lost 5 bases and 2 bases, there was a span of 4 bases. The CDR3 is CSAGTYEQYF. CDR3 DNA: TGCAGTGCTGGTACCTACGAGCAGTACTTC.

V gene TRBV5-1 combines with J gene TRBJ2-1, with 10 nucleotides matching TRBD2. The germline V gene has CDR1 SGHRS and CDR2 YFSETQ. With 4 bases clipped from V and 8 bases from J, the junction kept 3 bases outside the gene matches. This CDR3 contains 13 residues. The CDR3 spells CASSTSGNHEQFF. CDR3 DNA: TGCGCCAGCAGCACTAGCGGGAATCATGAGCAGTTCTTC.

This clonotype was detected many times. The V call is TRBV7-2, the J call TRBJ2-1; no reliable D call. The ends were cut back, 1 base at V and 7 bases at J, with 5 bases in the middle. CDR1 is SGHTA and CDR2 is FQGNSA in the germline V gene. The CDR3 extends over 12 amino acids. The CDR3 is CASSLVVNEQFF. CDR3 nucleotide sequence: TGTGCCAGCAGCTTAGTAGTGAATGAGCAGTTCTTC.

This clonotype appeared many times. The CDR3 DNA reads TGCAGTGCCGAAACAGACCAGTTCTTC. Translated: CSAETDQFF. J is TRBJ2-1 and V is TRBV20-1; D unresolved. Trimming shortened V by 6 bases and J by 13 bases, and 10 bases separated the two germline ends. The V gene's germline CDR1 is DFQATT and CDR2 SNEGSKA (reference sequence). The CDR3 is 9 residues long.

This clonotype came up many times. The chain combines TRBV20-1 with TRBJ2-1; a possible D gene is TRBD2 (6 bases). With 1 base removed from V and 10 bases from J, the gap between germline ends came to 17 bases. Germline V gene lookup returns CDR1 DFQATT and CDR2 SNEGSKA (reference sequence). The CDR3 runs 14 residues. This CDR3 is CSARAPEAGREQFF. The CDR3 DNA reads as TGCAGTGCTAGAGCCCCTGAGGCGGGAAGGGAGCAGTTCTTC.

There are many counts of this clonotype. The chain combines TRBV20-1 with TRBJ2-7, with D possibly matching TRBD2 (5 bases). V lost 0 bases to trimming and J lost 4 bases, with 7 bases between them. The CDR3 consists of 12 residues. CDR1 and CDR2 from the germline V gene are DFQATT and SNEGSKA (reference sequence). The CDR3 region has the DNA TGCAGTGCTAGAGATAGGGAGTACGAGCAGTACTTC. This encodes CSARDREYEQYF.

This clonotype was picked up many times. In DNA, the CDR3 is TGTGCCAGCTCACCGGATAAAGCGGGGGGCACTGAAGCTTTCTTT. It codes for CASSPDKAGGTEAFF. This sequence joins TRBV18 and TRBJ1-1, with D perhaps matching TRBD1 (5 bases). V shed 3 bases and J shed 4 bases, with 15 bases lying between them. The V gene's germline CDR1 is KGHSH and CDR2 LQKENI. The length of the CDR3 is 15 residues.

The chain is built from TRBV28 and TRBJ2-5; 12 bases align to TRBD1. The V segment lost 6 bases and the J segment 5 bases; nucleotides outside the gene matches: 10. The CDR3 runs to 16 residues. CDR1 and CDR2 (germline): MDHEN, SYDVKM. Written as DNA, the CDR3 is TGTGCCAGCAGGACCGGGACAGGGGGCAATGTCGAGACCCAGTACTTC. Encoded protein: CASRTGTGGNVETQYF.

V is TRBV11-2 and J is TRBJ2-5; either TRBD1 or TRBD2 may fit D (5 bases each). With 7 bases removed from V and 1 base from J, the gap between germline ends came to 10 bases. The CDR3 consists of 13 residues. The germline CDR1 and CDR2 sequences are SGHAT and FQNNGV. In DNA, the CDR3 is TGTGCCAGCAACCCCGGGACCCAAGAGACCCAGTACTTC. Protein product: CASNPGTQETQYF.

The genes are TRBV6-1 and TRBJ2-1, with no clear D. Between the trimmed V and J ends, which lost 6 bases and 5 bases, there was a span of 17 bases. The V gene's germline CDR1 is MNHNS and CDR2 SASEGT. The CDR3 is made up of 15 amino acids. The CDR3 nucleotides are TGTGCCAGCAGCTCCATTTCGGAGAAAAACAATGAGCAGTTCTTC. Translation gives CASSSISEKNNEQFF.

V usage is TRBV3-1 and J usage is TRBJ2-1, with 13 bases fitting TRBD2. CDR3 size: 16 residues. V gave up 2 bases and J gave up 12 bases; unmatched junction bases: 10. The germline gives CDR1 LGHDT, CDR2 YNNKEL (reference sequence). CDR3 DNA: TGTGCCAGCAGCCAACCACTAGCGGGAGGGGTTACGGCGCAGTTCTTC. It is translated as CASSQPLAGGVTAQFF.

This clonotype occurred many times. The V and J genes are TRBV20-1 and TRBJ2-1, with D uncertain. The CDR3 runs to 10 residues. The V gene lost 5 bases and the J gene lost 9 bases, with 8 bases spanning the gap. Germline lookup yields CDR1 DFQATT and CDR2 SNEGSKA (reference sequence). The DNA of the CDR3 is TGCAGTGCTCGGTCAAGTGAGCAGTTCTTC. Amino acids: CSARSSEQFF.

This clonotype was detected ten times or more. The CDR3 region has the DNA TGCGCCAGCAGTCCCGGGACAGCCATAAACTATGGCTACACCTTC. The encoded protein is CASSPGTAINYGYTF. J is TRBJ1-2 and V is TRBV5-1; TRBD1 matches at 7 bases. The CDR3 totals 15 residues. The V gene end was trimmed by 5 bases and the J gene end by 2 bases; junction bases not matched to a gene: 9. Germline CDR1 is SGHRS and CDR2 is YFSETQ.

The V call is TRBV19, the J call TRBJ2-1; the D gene is possibly TRBD2 (6 bases). The germline CDR1 and CDR2 sequences are LNHDA and SQIVND (reference sequence). The length of the CDR3 is 13 residues. The V gene lost 9 bases and the J gene lost 0 bases, with 9 bases spanning the gap. The CDR3 nucleotides are TGTGCCAGCGGGAGAGACTCCTACAATGAGCAGTTCTTC. The encoded protein is CASGRDSYNEQFF.

This clonotype was counted many times. The chain uses TRBV20-1 and TRBJ2-3; TRBD2 agrees at 11 bases. J lost 3 bases, V lost 2 bases, and 7 bases had no gene match. Germline assignment: CDR1 DFQATT and CDR2 SNEGSKA (reference sequence). The CDR3 is 16 amino acids. The CDR3 region is CSARFSSGRPTDTQYF. The DNA for the CDR3 is TGCAGTGCTAGATTTTCTAGCGGGAGGCCAACAGATACGCAGTATTTT.

This clonotype was found a few times. The chain recombines TRBV7-2 with TRBJ2-3; D is undetermined. From germline, CDR1 is SGHTA and CDR2 FQGNSA. The CDR3 loop spans 14 amino acids. The ends were cut back, 2 bases at V and 0 bases at J, with 6 bases in the middle. CDR3 in DNA: TGTGCCAGCAGCTTATCCACTAGCACAGATACGCAGTATTTT. This sequence encodes CASSLSTSTDTQYF.

This clonotype was observed many times. The DNA for the CDR3 is TGTGCCAGCAGCCTTAGAGCATCCGGACAAGAGACCCAGTACTTC. Protein: CASSLRASGQETQYF. The chain combines TRBV11-3 with TRBJ2-5; no clear D gene. Germline V gene data show CDR1 as SGHNT and CDR2 as YENEEA. The CDR3 runs 15 residues. V dropped 5 bases and J dropped 2 bases, with 15 bases sitting between them.

At least ten counts were recorded for this clonotype. The V gene is TRBV3-1, the J gene TRBJ1-1; D ambiguous. Germline CDR1 reads LGHDT; CDR2 reads YNNKEL (reference sequence). Trimming removed 4 bases at V and 3 bases at J, with 9 bases between. This CDR3 is built from 13 residues. Written as DNA, the CDR3 is TGTGCCAGCAGCCCATACCTGTACACTGAAGCTTTCTTT. Amino acids: CASSPYLYTEAFF.

The gene calls are TRBV20-1 and TRBJ2-7; 11 bases are a match to TRBD2. Germline V gives CDR1 DFQATT, CDR2 SNEGSKA (reference sequence). The V segment lost 3 bases and the J segment 2 bases; nucleotides outside the gene matches: 6. The CDR3 is made up of 15 amino acids. Written as DNA, the CDR3 is TGCAGTGCTAGGACTAGCGGGGTGTACCCCTACGAGCAGTACTTC. Its translation is CSARTSGVYPYEQYF.

This clonotype was recorded at least ten times. V and J are TRBV29-1 and TRBJ1-1; TRBD1 is a possible D gene (5 bases). Trimming pared 4 bases from V and 0 bases from J, leaving 9 bases between. The germline V gene encodes CDR1 SQVTM and CDR2 ANQGSEA. CDR3 length equals 13 residues. The CDR3 reads CSVGQLMNTEAFF. The CDR3 DNA follows: TGCAGCGTTGGACAGCTCATGAACACTGAAGCTTTCTTT.

This chain connects TRBV27 to TRBJ2-7; 9 bases match TRBD2. The CDR3 is 14 residues long. Germline CDR1 MNHEY, CDR2 SMNVEV (reference sequence). With V trimmed by 8 bases and J by 4 bases, 9 bases remained unmatched. The CDR3, as DNA: TGTGCCAGCTCGCCCGGGACTAGCACGTACGAGCAGTACTTC. This translates into CASSPGTSTYEQYF.

This clonotype was observed a few times. The rearrangement joins TRBV4-1 to TRBJ2-5; TRBD1 is a possible D gene (6 bases). The CDR3 is 15 residues long. V shed 0 bases and J shed 2 bases, with 10 bases lying between them. Germline CDR1 is MGHRA and CDR2 is YSYEKL. CDR3 nucleotide sequence: TGCGCCAGCAGCCAAGATAGGGGGAGTCAAGAGACCCAGTACTTC. Translation: CASSQDRGSQETQYF.